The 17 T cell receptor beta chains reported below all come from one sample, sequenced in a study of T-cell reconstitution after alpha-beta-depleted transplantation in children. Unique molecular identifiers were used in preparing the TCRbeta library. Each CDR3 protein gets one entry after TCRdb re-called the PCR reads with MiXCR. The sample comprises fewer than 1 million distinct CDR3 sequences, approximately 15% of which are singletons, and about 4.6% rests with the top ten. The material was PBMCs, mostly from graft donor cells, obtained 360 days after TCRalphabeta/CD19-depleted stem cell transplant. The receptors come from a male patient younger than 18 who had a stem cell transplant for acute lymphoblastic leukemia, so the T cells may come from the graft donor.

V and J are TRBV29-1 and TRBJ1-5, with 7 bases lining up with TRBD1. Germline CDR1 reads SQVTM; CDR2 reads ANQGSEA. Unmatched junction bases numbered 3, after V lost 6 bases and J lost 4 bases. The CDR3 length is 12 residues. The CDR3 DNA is TGCAGCGTAACGACAGGGAATCAGCCCCAGCATTTT. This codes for CSVTTGNQPQHF.

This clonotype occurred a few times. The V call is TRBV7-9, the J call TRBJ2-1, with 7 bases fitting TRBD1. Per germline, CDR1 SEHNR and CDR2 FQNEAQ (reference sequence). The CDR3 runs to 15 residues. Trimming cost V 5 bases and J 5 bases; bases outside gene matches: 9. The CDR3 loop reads CASSQTGIQHNEQFF. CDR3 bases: TGTGCCAGCAGCCAGACAGGGATTCAACACAATGAGCAGTTCTTC. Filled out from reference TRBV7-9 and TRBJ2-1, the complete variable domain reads DTGVSQNPRHKITKRGQNVTFRCDPISEHNRLYWYRQTLGQGPEFLTYFQNEAQLEKSRLLSDRFSAERPKGSFSTLEIQRTEQGDSAMYLCASSQTGIQHNEQFFGPGTRLTVL.

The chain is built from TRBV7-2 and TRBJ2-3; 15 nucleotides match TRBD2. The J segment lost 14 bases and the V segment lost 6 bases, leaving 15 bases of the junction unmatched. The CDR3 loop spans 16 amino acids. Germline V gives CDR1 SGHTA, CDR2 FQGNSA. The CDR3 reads CASSLPGLAGGPTLYF. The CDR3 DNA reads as TGTGCCAGCAGTCTCCCGGGACTAGCGGGAGGCCCGACGTTGTATTTT.

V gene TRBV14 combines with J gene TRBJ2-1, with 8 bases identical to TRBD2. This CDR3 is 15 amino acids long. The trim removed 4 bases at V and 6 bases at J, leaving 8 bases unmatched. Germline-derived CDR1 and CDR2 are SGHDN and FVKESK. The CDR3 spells CASSPYSGISNEQFF. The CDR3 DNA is TGTGCCAGCAGCCCATATAGCGGGATAAGCAATGAGCAGTTCTTC. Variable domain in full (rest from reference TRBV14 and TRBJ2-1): EAGVTQFPSHSVIEKGQTVTLRCDPISGHDNLYWYRRVMGKEIKFLLHFVKESKQDESGMPNNRFLAERTGGTYSTLKVQPAELEDSGVYFCASSPYSGISNEQFFGPGTRLTVL.

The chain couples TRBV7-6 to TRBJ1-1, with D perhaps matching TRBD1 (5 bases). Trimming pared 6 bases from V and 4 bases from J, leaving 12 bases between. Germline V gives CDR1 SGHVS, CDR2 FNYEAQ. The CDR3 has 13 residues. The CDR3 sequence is CASRTGTSTEAFF. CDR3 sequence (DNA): TGTGCCAGCAGAACCGGGACTTCCACTGAAGCTTTCTTT.

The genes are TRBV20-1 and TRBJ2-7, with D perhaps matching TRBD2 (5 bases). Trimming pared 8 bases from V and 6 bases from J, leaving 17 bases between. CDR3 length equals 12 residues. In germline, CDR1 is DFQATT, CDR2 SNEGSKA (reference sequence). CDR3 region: CSLTGVTGEQYF. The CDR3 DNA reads TGCAGTCTCACCGGGGTAACGGGCGAGCAGTACTTC.

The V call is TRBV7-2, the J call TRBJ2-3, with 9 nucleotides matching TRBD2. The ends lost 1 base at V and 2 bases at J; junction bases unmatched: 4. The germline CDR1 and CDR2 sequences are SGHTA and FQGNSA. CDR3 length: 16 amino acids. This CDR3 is CASSLGGGRDTDTQYF. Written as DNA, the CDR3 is TGTGCCAGCAGCTTAGGTGGCGGGAGGGACACAGATACGCAGTATTTT.

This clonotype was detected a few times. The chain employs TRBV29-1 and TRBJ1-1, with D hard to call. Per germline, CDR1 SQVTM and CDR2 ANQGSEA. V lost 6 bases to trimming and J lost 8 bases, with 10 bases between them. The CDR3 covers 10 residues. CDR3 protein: CSVRPREAFF. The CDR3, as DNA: TGCAGCGTCCGACCGCGAGAAGCTTTCTTT.

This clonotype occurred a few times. This CDR3 reads CASSHPGLAVETQYF. The CDR3 DNA is TGCGCCAGCAGCCACCCGGGACTAGCGGTAGAGACCCAGTACTTC. V usage is TRBV4-1 and J usage is TRBJ2-5; TRBD2 matches 11 bases. The V segment lost 3 bases and the J segment 4 bases; nucleotides outside the gene matches: 4. In germline, CDR1 is MGHRA, CDR2 YSYEKL. The CDR3 is 15 amino acids.

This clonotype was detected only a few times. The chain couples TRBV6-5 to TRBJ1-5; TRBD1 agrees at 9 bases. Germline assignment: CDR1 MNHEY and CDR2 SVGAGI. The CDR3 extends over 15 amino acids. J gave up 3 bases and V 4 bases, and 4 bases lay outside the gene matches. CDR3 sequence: CASSWTGVFNQPQHF. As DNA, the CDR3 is TGTGCCAGCAGTTGGACAGGGGTGTTCAATCAGCCCCAGCATTTT.

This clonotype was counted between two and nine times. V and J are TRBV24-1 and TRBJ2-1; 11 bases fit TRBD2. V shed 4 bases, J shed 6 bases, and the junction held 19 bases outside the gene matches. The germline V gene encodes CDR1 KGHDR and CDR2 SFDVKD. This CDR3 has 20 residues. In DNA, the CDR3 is TGTGCCACCAGTGAGCCGGGACTAGCGGCCTCGGAGGGTAAGGGCAATGAGCAGTTCTTC. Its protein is CATSEPGLAASEGKGNEQFF.

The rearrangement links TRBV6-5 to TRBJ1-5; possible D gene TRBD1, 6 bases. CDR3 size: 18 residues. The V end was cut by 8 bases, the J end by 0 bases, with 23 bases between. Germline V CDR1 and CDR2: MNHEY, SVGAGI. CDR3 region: CASGMNRESMVSNQPQHF. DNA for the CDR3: TGTGCCAGCGGGATGAACAGGGAAAGTATGGTTAGCAATCAGCCCCAGCATTTT.

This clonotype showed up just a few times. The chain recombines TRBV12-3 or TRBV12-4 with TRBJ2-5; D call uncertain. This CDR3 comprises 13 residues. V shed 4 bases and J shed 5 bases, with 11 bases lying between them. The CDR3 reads CASSYPPRETQYF. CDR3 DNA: TGTGCCAGCAGTTACCCACCTCGGGAGACCCAGTACTTC.

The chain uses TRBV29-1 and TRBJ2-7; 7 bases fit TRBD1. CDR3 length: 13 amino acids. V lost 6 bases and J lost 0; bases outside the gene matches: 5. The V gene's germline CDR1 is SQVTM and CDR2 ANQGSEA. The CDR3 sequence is CSVTGDSSYEQYF. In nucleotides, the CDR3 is TGCAGCGTCACAGGGGACAGCTCCTACGAGCAGTACTTC.

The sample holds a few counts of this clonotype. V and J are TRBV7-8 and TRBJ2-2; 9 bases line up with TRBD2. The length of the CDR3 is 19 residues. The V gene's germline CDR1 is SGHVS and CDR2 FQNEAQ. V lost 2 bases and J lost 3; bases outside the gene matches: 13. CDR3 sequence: CASSLRGAGGPKDTGELFF. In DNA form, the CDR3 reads TGTGCCAGCAGCTTAAGAGGAGCGGGAGGACCAAAGGACACCGGGGAGCTGTTTTTT.

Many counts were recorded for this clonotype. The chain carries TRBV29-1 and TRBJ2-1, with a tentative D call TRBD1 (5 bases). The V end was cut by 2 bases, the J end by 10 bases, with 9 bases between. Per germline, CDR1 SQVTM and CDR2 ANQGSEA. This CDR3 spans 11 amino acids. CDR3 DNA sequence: TGCAGCGTTGAATGGGGCAGCGAGCAGTTCTTC. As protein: CSVEWGSEQFF.

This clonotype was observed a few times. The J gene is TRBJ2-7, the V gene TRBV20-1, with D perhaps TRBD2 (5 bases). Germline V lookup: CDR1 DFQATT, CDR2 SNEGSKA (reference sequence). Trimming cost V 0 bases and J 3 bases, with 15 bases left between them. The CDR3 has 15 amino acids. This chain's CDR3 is CSARDSRILDYEQYF. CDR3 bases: TGCAGTGCTAGAGATAGTCGGATACTAGACTACGAGCAGTACTTC.